The present TCR beta chain was sequenced within a study of monozygotic twins with inflammatory bowel disease. This CDR3 has 16 residues. Per the germline V gene, CDR1 is SGHTS and CDR2 is YDEGEE. No DNA is given; TCRdb re-called the 5' RACE reads and lists each CDR3 protein once. The sample data list roughly 200,000 distinct CDR3 sequences. The rearrangement uses TRBV5-8 and TRBJ1-1; TCRdb gives TRBD1 as the D gene, but with no DNA this cannot be confirmed. What was sequenced was blood. The receptor's source is a human donor with ulcerative colitis or Crohn's disease, or a healthy co-twin of an affected twin (not recorded which). The chain's CDR3 is CASSSVDWTGIAEAFF.